The 23 T cell receptor beta chains below all came from one sample that was sequenced in a study of CD8 T cells in Susac syndrome. RNA was extracted with the RNeasy kit, and a quantity of roughly 0.45 to 1 ug was reverse transcribed using random hexamers. Via MiXCR, TCRdb re-called the immunoSEQ multiplex PCR reads, giving one row per CDR3 protein. The sample lists 250,000 to 300,000 distinct CDR3 sequences, approximately 81% seen once, with about 0.11% in the top ten. Specimen: CD8+ T cells from PBMCs. The source is a human donor with multiple sclerosis.

The chain links TRBV13 to TRBJ2-3; D gene ambiguous. The germline V gene encodes CDR1 PRHDT and CDR2 FYEKMQ (reference sequence). This CDR3 region has 13 residues. V lost 5 bases and J 4 bases, leaving 10 bases between the germline ends. In DNA, the CDR3 is TGTGCCAGCAGCCCAGAATCCGCAGATACGCAGTATTTT. Amino acid sequence: CASSPESADTQYF.

This chain uses TRBV5-4 with TRBJ2-5; unclear D gene. The germline V gene has CDR1 SGHNT and CDR2 YYREEE (reference sequence). V lost 3 bases and J 3 bases, leaving 6 bases between the germline ends. The CDR3 extends over 12 amino acids. The CDR3 coding sequence is TGTGCCAGCAGCTCCTTAGAAGAGACCCAGTACTTC. Its protein is CASSSLEETQYF. The full variable domain, completed using reference TRBV5-4 and TRBJ2-5, is ETGVTQSPTHLIKTRGQQVTLRCSSQSGHNTVSWYQQALGQGPQFIFQYYREEENGRGNFPPRFSGLQFPNYSSELNVNALELDDSALYLCASSSLEETQYFGPGTRLLVL.

The J gene is TRBJ2-7, the V gene TRBV30; 7 bases agree with TRBD1. With V trimmed by 8 bases and J by 2 bases, 3 bases remained unmatched. The CDR3 consists of 11 residues. CDR1 is GTSNPN, CDR2 SVGIG, per germline (reference sequence). The CDR3 nucleotides are TGTGCCCAGCAGGGGGCCTACGAGCAGTACTTC. Residues: CAQQGAYEQYF. The whole variable domain, filled in from reference TRBV30 and TRBJ2-7, reads SQTIHQWPATLVQPVGSPLSLECTVEGTSNPNLYWYRQAAGRGLQLLFYSVGIGQISSEVPQNLSASRPQDRQFILSSKKLLLSDSGFYLCAQQGAYEQYFGPGTRLTVT.

The chain links TRBV5-1 to TRBJ2-5; TRBD1 or TRBD2 may be the D gene (5 bases each). The CDR3 runs to 16 residues. V shed 3 bases and J shed 1 base, with 16 bases lying between them. Germline V gene data show CDR1 as SGHRS and CDR2 as YFSETQ. CDR3 amino acids: CASSSGATRGQETQYF. In DNA form, the CDR3 reads TGCGCCAGCAGCTCTGGGGCTACCCGGGGCCAAGAGACCCAGTACTTC.

Here the CDR3 DNA reads TGTGCCAGCAGTCTCCTCGGAGGCCTATCCTACGAGCAGTACTTC. Its protein is CASSLLGGLSYEQYF. V gene TRBV27 combines with J gene TRBJ2-7; possibly TRBD2 for D (5 bases). The CDR3 consists of 15 residues. With 5 bases removed from V and 1 base from J, the gap between germline ends came to 15 bases. Germline V gives CDR1 MNHEY, CDR2 SMNVEV (reference sequence).

In DNA, the CDR3 is TGTGCCACGACGGCGGCGGACAACTCCTACAATGAGCAGTTCTTC. Its protein product is CATTAADNSYNEQFF. V gene TRBV6-2 or TRBV6-3 combines with J gene TRBJ2-1; the D gene is possibly TRBD1 (5 bases). The germline V and J ends were trimmed by 10 bases and 0 bases, with 16 bases remaining between them. Germline-derived CDR1 and CDR2 are MNHEY and SVGEGT. CDR3 length: 15 residues.

The chain links TRBV12-3 or TRBV12-4 to TRBJ1-1, with D possibly TRBD1 on 5 matching bases. Trimming took off 6 bases at V and 1 base at J, with 12 bases between the two ends. This CDR3 is built from 14 residues. CDR3 sequence (DNA): TGTGCCAGCAGGAATAACAGGAAGAACACTGAAGCTTTCTTT. It specifies CASRNNRKNTEAFF.

The V gene is TRBV30, the J gene TRBJ1-4; maybe TRBD1 (6 bases). There are 11 residues in the CDR3. The ends were cut back, 3 bases at V and 9 bases at J, with 8 bases in the middle. CDR1 and CDR2 (germline): GTSNPN, SVGIG (reference sequence). This chain's CDR3 is CAWRQGKKLFF. The CDR3, as DNA: TGTGCCTGGAGACAGGGCAAAAAACTGTTTTTT.

The V call is TRBV28, the J call TRBJ1-5; TRBD1 is a possible D gene (6 bases). The CDR3 has 13 residues. Deletions cut 4 bases from V and 7 bases from J, with 11 bases between. Per germline, CDR1 MDHEN and CDR2 SYDVKM. The CDR3 region is CASSSGAGQPQHF. The CDR3 nucleotides are TGTGCCAGCAGTTCAGGGGCCGGGCAGCCCCAGCATTTT.

The chain employs TRBV15 and TRBJ2-1; the D gene is possibly TRBD2 (6 bases). From germline, CDR1 is LNHNV and CDR2 YYDKDF (reference sequence). V dropped 1 base and J dropped 7 bases, with 14 bases sitting between them. The CDR3 contains 15 residues. The CDR3 sequence is CATSRVRGAGNEQFF. In DNA, the CDR3 is TGTGCCACCAGCAGAGTCCGGGGCGCGGGGAATGAGCAGTTCTTC.

J is TRBJ2-1 and V is TRBV27; 11 nucleotides line up with TRBD2. Trimming cost V 5 bases and J 4 bases; bases outside gene matches: 7. Germline CDR1 is MNHEY and CDR2 is SMNVEV (reference sequence). The CDR3 consists of 16 residues. The CDR3 region is CASSPIAGGLYNEQFF. The CDR3 DNA reads TGTGCCAGCAGTCCGATAGCGGGAGGGTTATACAATGAGCAGTTCTTC.

This clonotype turned up a few times. The V and J genes are TRBV27 and TRBJ2-3; no firm D call. This CDR3 spans 12 amino acids. The germline CDR1 and CDR2 sequences are MNHEY and SMNVEV (reference sequence). Between the trimmed V and J ends, which lost 8 bases and 2 bases, there was a span of 8 bases. CDR3 in amino acids: CASGRLTDTQYF. For the CDR3, the DNA is TGTGCCAGCGGGCGGCTCACAGATACGCAGTATTTT.

V usage is TRBV6-5 and J usage is TRBJ2-7; tentatively, D is TRBD2 (5 bases). Trimming cost V 2 bases and J 6 bases, with 11 bases left between them. Germline lookup yields CDR1 MNHEY and CDR2 SVGAGI. The CDR3 spans 13 residues. The CDR3 region has the DNA TGTGCCAGCAGTTACGAGACAAGCGGCGAGCAGTACTTC. Its protein is CASSYETSGEQYF.

The CDR3 protein is CASSQDRGIGYTF. The CDR3 coding sequence is TGTGCCAGCAGCCAAGATCGCGGGATAGGCTACACCTTC. J is TRBJ1-2 and V is TRBV3-1; D remains unclear. CDR3 length: 13 amino acids. V was cut by 0 bases and J by 8 bases, with 10 bases left in between. CDR1 and CDR2 (germline): LGHDT, YNNKEL (reference sequence).

The V and J genes are TRBV15 and TRBJ2-1, with D hard to call. Trimming shortened V by 3 bases and J by 4 bases, and 4 bases separated the two germline ends. This CDR3 comprises 12 residues. CDR1 and CDR2 from the germline V gene are LNHNV and YYDKDF (reference sequence). The CDR3: CATSSWYNEQFF. The CDR3 nucleotides are TGTGCCACCAGCAGCTGGTACAATGAGCAGTTCTTC.

This clonotype showed up just once. J is TRBJ2-5 and V is TRBV9; D remains ambiguous. V lost 3 bases to trimming and J lost 2 bases, with 11 bases between them. CDR1 is SGDLS and CDR2 is YYNGEE in the germline V gene. The CDR3 contains 14 residues. This CDR3 is CASSATNRQETQYF. The DNA for the CDR3 is TGTGCCAGCAGCGCAACAAACAGACAAGAGACCCAGTACTTC.

The genes are TRBV28 and TRBJ2-7; the match to TRBD1 covers 8 bases. J lost 7 bases, V lost 2 bases, and 10 bases had no gene match. The CDR3 loop spans 15 amino acids. Germline loops: CDR1 MDHEN, CDR2 SYDVKM. CDR3 amino acids: CASSLPFQGAEEQYF. The CDR3, as DNA: TGTGCCAGCAGTTTACCCTTCCAGGGGGCGGAAGAGCAGTACTTC.

In its sample, this clonotype was seen once. The chain has TRBV27 and TRBJ1-4, with 9 bases that match TRBD1. Germline V gives CDR1 MNHEY, CDR2 SMNVEV (reference sequence). This CDR3 is 16 amino acids long. Trimming took 5 bases from V and 8 from J; bases not matched to a gene: 12. This CDR3 reads CASSLSHRGRGEKLFF. DNA for the CDR3: TGTGCCAGCAGTCTAAGTCACAGGGGGCGCGGAGAAAAACTGTTTTTT.

V is TRBV7-9 and J is TRBJ2-2; D ambiguous. There are 15 residues in the CDR3. CDR1 and CDR2 (germline): SEHNR, FQNEAQ (reference sequence). V gave up 1 base and J gave up 8 bases, with 14 bases separating them. The CDR3 coding sequence is TGTGCCAGCAGCTTAGGTGCGGCCCTCATGGGGGAGCTGTTTTTT. Amino acids: CASSLGAALMGELFF.

The genes are TRBV7-9 and TRBJ2-4; weak D call: TRBD2 (6 bases). CDR1 is SEHNR, CDR2 FQNEAQ, per germline (reference sequence). V was shortened by 5 bases and J by 8 bases, with 19 bases between the two germline ends. CDR3 length: 15 residues. CDR3 sequence (DNA): TGTGCCAGCAGCCAGAGACGGGACTCTGGGGACATTCAGTACTTC. Translating it yields CASSQRRDSGDIQYF.

This clonotype showed up just once. The chain carries TRBV12-3 or TRBV12-4 and TRBJ2-1, with 8 nucleotides matching TRBD2. This CDR3 region has 16 residues. Trimming at V came to 6 bases and at J to 0 bases, leaving 7 bases not matched to a gene. The CDR3 sequence: CASRTERGSSYNEQFF. CDR3 DNA sequence: TGTGCCAGCAGAACTGAGCGGGGGAGCTCCTACAATGAGCAGTTCTTC.

The chain joins TRBV7-9 to TRBJ2-2; 7 bases line up with TRBD1. From germline, CDR1 is SEHNR and CDR2 FQNEAQ (reference sequence). This CDR3 is 13 amino acids long. V lost 5 bases, J lost 6 bases, and 3 bases stayed unmatched. The DNA of the CDR3 is TGTGCCAGCAGCCACAGGGGCGCCGGGGAGCTGTTTTTT. Its protein product is CASSHRGAGELFF.

This clonotype has a handful of counts. The rearrangement links TRBV12-3 or TRBV12-4 to TRBJ1-1, with no clear D. Deletions cut 2 bases from V and 4 bases from J, with 5 bases between. The CDR3 has 12 residues. CDR3 coding DNA: TGTGCCAGCAGTTTAATTGGCACTGAAGCTTTCTTT. Encoded protein: CASSLIGTEAFF.